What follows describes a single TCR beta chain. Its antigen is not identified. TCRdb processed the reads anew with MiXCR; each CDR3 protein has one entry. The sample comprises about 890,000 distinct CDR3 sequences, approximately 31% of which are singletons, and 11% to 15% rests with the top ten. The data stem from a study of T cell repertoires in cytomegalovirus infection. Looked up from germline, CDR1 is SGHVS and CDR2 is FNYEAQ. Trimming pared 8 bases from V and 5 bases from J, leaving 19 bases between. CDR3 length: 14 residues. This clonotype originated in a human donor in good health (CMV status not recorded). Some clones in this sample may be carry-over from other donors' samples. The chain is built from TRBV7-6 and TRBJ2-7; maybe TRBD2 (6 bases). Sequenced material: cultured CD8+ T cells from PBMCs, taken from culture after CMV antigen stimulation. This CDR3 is CASVRAGPLDEQYF. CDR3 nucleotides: TGTGCCAGCGTCCGCGCGGGGCCCTTGGACGAGCAGTACTTC.